This note documents a single T cell receptor (beta chain) sequence. Here immunoSEQ multiplex PCR was the method, and the copy in TCRdb shows in-frame clones only, minus some. The repertoire has some 250,000 clones, approximately 80% of them found once; the top ten carry 27%. The CDR3 consists of 16 residues. CDR1 is KGHSH and CDR2 is LQKENI in the germline V gene. V shed 0 bases and J 3 bases; nucleotides not matched to a gene: 6. The data were taken from a study of blood T cell repertoires in COVID-19. Overall study: Sites in the United States, Italy and Spain provided acute and convalescent COVID-19 samples. T cells, B-cell-depleted T cells, or PBMCs supplied cDNA or gDNA.

Material: peripheral blood. The chain couples TRBV18 to TRBJ2-7, with 9 bases fitting TRBD1. The clonotype was recovered from a man aged 35-49 years with acute or convalescent COVID-19. The CDR3 region is CASSPPNRGLHYEQYF. The CDR3 coding sequence is TGTGCCAGCTCACCACCCAACAGGGGGCTTCACTACGAGCAGTACTTC.